This is a list of T cell receptor beta chains from one sample in a study of regulatory T cells in long-lasting Graves disease. Using its own MiXCR run on the multiplex PCR reads, TCRdb lists one record per CDR3 protein. This sample has roughly 350,000 distinct CDR3 sequences; 16% occur once, and the top ten carry 25% to 30%. The same data also contributed to another study, on T cells in Graves' hyperthyroidism and ophthalmopathy.

The sample consisted of peripheral blood mononuclear cells (PBMCs), taken at new diagnosis, from a patient treated with antithyroid drugs. These receptors all stem from a man aged 40-55 years with Graves disease. CDR3s include the opening cysteine and the closing phenylalanine or tryptophan.

v_call: TRBV20-1
cdr3_aa: CSAPKRGAETQYF

v_call: TRBV27
cdr3_aa: CASSLRGDTEKLFF

v_call: TRBV5-1
cdr3_aa: CASSLFLNRENTGELFF

v_call: TRBV28
cdr3_aa: CASSQTKRLAGVGGELFF

v_call: TRBV7-2
cdr3_aa: CASSLQGVAETQYF

v_call: TRBV28
cdr3_aa: CASTDRGSYGYTF

v_call: TRBV28
cdr3_aa: CASSLENLDRYSGNTIYF

v_call: TRBV6-5
cdr3_aa: CASSSQAGVQETQYF

v_call: TRBV6-2/TRBV6-3
cdr3_aa: CASRLAGGLYETQYF

v_call: TRBV6-1
cdr3_aa: CASLKVETISTDTQYF

v_call: TRBV19
cdr3_aa: CASSTTGTANQPQHF

v_call: TRBV3-1
cdr3_aa: CASSQEGSTDTQYF

v_call: TRBV6-2/TRBV6-3
cdr3_aa: CASSYGQALLGYTF

v_call: TRBV12-3/TRBV12-4
cdr3_aa: CASSLATGGWNQPQHF

v_call: TRBV6-9
cdr3_aa: CASSYTDRRDTEAFF

v_call: TRBV7-3
cdr3_aa: CASSPPGPRGGELFF

v_call: TRBV5-5
cdr3_aa: CASSLYGRNEQFF

v_call: TRBV28
cdr3_aa: CASSLRGAHEQYF

v_call: TRBV24-1
cdr3_aa: CATSDPGQGAGGYTF

v_call: TRBV20-1
cdr3_aa: CSARDEGLAGNTDTQYF

v_call: TRBV30
cdr3_aa: CAWSLTGPISGANVLTF

v_call: TRBV6-9
cdr3_aa: CASSYIGPNQPQHF

v_call: TRBV12-3/TRBV12-4
cdr3_aa: CASRGRDRYTGELFF

v_call: TRBV10-3
cdr3_aa: CAISELQGALSEQFF

v_call: TRBV20-1
cdr3_aa: CSAGGGGSYEQYF

v_call: TRBV12-3/TRBV12-4
cdr3_aa: CASRKTFTTGGNTEAFF

v_call: TRBV9
cdr3_aa: CASSARLATNEQFF

v_call: TRBV6-2/TRBV6-3
cdr3_aa: CASTLDRGRTYEQYF

v_call: TRBV7-3
cdr3_aa: CASSEMTGGGTDTQYF

v_call: TRBV30
cdr3_aa: CAWMSSYNSPLHF

v_call: TRBV6-5
cdr3_aa: CASSYSVGRGGYEQYF

v_call: TRBV9
cdr3_aa: CASSVQDSGNTIYF

v_call: TRBV4-1
cdr3_aa: CASSLGAPNEKLFF

v_call: TRBV30
cdr3_aa: CAWSGDLTEAFF

v_call: TRBV24-1
cdr3_aa: CATSDGGRDEQFF

v_call: TRBV5-1
cdr3_aa: CASSFRGVSSYEQYF

v_call: TRBV6-1
cdr3_aa: CASSPQGLEQFF

v_call: TRBV6-1
cdr3_aa: CASTPAGGPEETQYF

v_call: TRBV14
cdr3_aa: CASSHPGTSSRDTQYF

v_call: TRBV11-2
cdr3_aa: CASGGGTQYF

v_call: TRBV7-3
cdr3_aa: CASSSDANTGELFF